The source of this T cell receptor beta chain is a study of monozygotic twins with inflammatory bowel disease (dated by TCRdb to between 2018 and 2021). Study-wide context: A total of some 30 monozygotic twin pairs were included in the full study, comprising nine German pairs (four IBD-concordant, five IBD-discordant) and 19 IBD-discordant Danish pairs. The search for disease-associated traits relied mainly on comparing, within discordant pairs, IBD patients with their genetically identical healthy co-twins. Each individual had, on average, about 151 000 unique TCRalpha sequences and 181 000 unique TCRbeta sequences available for analysis.

As for this clonotype: Its antigen remains undetermined.

From each donor, a roughly 2.5 ml peripheral blood sample was collected into PAXgene tubes and kept at -80 degrees C. Without any T cell sorting, total RNA was extracted from whole blood using the PAXgene blood miRNA kit on an automated QIAcube. Peripheral blood from monozygotic twin pairs concordant or discordant for inflammatory bowel disease was subjected to deep TCRalpha and TCRbeta repertoire profiling with unique molecular barcoding. Smoking habits were recorded for all twin pairs, and each individual was classified as a current, former or never smoker. The library was prepared using 5' RACE. For each TCR library, 3,000 to 3,500 ng of total RNA was used. For each sample, cDNA synthesis was carried out in eight separate reactions using SMARTScribe reverse transcriptase. During cDNA synthesis, unique molecular identifiers containing a 6-nucleotide sample barcode were introduced by template switching. TCRalpha and TCRbeta cDNA was amplified in two nested PCRs of around 15 and 9 cycles, and bead purification was carried out after each PCR. Before amplification, the cDNA was treated with uracil DNA-glycosylase and purified using the QIAquick PCR purification kit. The second PCR added Illumina TruSeq-compatible adapters along with sample-specific barcodes. TapeStation and Qubit were used to check library quality and concentration, and 5 ng of each library went into the pool. Sequencing of pooled libraries was carried out on an Illumina HiSeq2500 single-index Rapid Run using 2 x 100 bp reads and custom sequencing primers. The paper's processing steps were these. UMI-based consensus assembly with MiGEC version 1.2.6 was used to correct PCR and sequencing errors. MiXCR version 2.1.1 was used for V(D)J alignment, clonotype assembly and CDR3 extraction. To normalise gene usage, clonotype sharing and MAIT/NKT TCR abundance, the top 1000, 10 000 and 20 000 clonotypes in each sample were analysed. Diversity was computed as the inverse Simpson index with the vegan R package after downsampling to 27 000 UMIs. Statistical testing used paired Mann-Whitney U tests on the discordant twin pairs and applied Benjamini-Hochberg correction for multiple testing. Each entry corresponds to one CDR3 protein sequence from reads that TCRdb reprocessed, and DNA is not given. TCRdb assigned the V and J calls; the authors' analysis was not used. The table for this sample records approximately 400,000 distinct CDR3 sequences. The ten largest account for 2% to 3% of the sample.

The CDR3, cysteine through phenylalanine, is 15 amino acids long. Only the protein is on record. The paper's findings and limits, for the study overall: Compared with healthy twins, IBD patients shared fewer clonotypes with other individuals, and the difference was most pronounced in patients with signs of disease activity. Because patients received different immunosuppressive treatments, the repertoires may have picked up extra background noise and variability between individuals. No difference in repertoire similarity was observed between concordant and discordant twins, possibly owing to limited statistical power. Different T cell subtypes could not be distinguished in the analysis. Measured by the inverse Simpson index, TCRbeta repertoire diversity was lower in IBD patients than in their healthy co-twins. No single strong signal or clonotype linked to IBD turned up in the results, so the idea that one exists was not supported.

This chain joins TRBV12-3 or TRBV12-4 to TRBJ2-1; TCRdb designates TRBD2, a call that cannot be tested without DNA. The sample consisted of blood. This receptor was identified in a human donor with ulcerative colitis or Crohn's disease, or a healthy co-twin of an affected twin (not recorded which). The CDR3 corresponds to CASSLRALRDNEQFF.